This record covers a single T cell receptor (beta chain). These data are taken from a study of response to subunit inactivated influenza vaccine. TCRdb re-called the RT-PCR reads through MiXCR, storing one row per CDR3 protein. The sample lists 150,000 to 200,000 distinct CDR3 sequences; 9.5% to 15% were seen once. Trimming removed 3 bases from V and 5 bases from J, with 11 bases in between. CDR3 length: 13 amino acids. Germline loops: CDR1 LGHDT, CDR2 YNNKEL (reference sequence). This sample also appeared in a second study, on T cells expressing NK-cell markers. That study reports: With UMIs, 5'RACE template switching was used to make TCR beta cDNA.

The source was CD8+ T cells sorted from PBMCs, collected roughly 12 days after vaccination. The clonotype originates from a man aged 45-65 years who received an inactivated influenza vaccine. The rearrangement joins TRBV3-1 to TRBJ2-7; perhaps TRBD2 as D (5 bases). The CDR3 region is CASSHEQRDEQYF. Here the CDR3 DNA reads TGTGCCAGCAGCCACGAGCAGAGGGACGAGCAGTACTTC.